This record concerns one T cell receptor beta chain sequence. Trimming cost V 3 bases and J 1 base, with 9 bases left between them. CDR1 is LGHNA, CDR2 YSLEER, per germline. The CDR3 runs 15 residues. The data originate from a study of blood T cell repertoires in COVID-19. Study in general: COVID-19 samples, acute and convalescent, were from the United States, Italy and Spain. PBMCs, B-cell-depleted T cells, or T cells were the source of the cDNA or gDNA that made up the material.

In the authors' workflow: Amplifying reference gene primers gave estimates of nucleated cell counts. Sequencing used immunoSEQ multiplex PCR; TCRdb keeps in-frame clones, though not all of them. V and J calls and clone size are those listed in that table; D and trimming were worked out from the DNA. The sample yields tens of thousands of clones, around 85% seen once. This TCR came from a human donor in a cohort sampled during active COVID-19. The gene calls are TRBV4-3 and TRBJ2-2; tentatively, D is TRBD1 (6 bases). Sequenced material: peripheral blood. The DNA for the CDR3 is TGCGCCAGCAGCCATCCACAGGGGAACACCGGGGAGCTGTTTTTT. It yields the protein CASSHPQGNTGELFF.